Here is one T cell receptor beta chain with its context. Antigen specificity is unknown. Roughly 93 million PBMCs supplied genomic DNA for unsorted samples. This sample was included in a study of shared clonotypes between healthy human individuals. Study-level background: With ages of 18 to 49, the donors were a couple of women and three men. The study's findings and limits: The sole specimen, blood, was sampled, and tissue repertoires likely differ.

This table comes from immunoSEQ multiplex PCR, and its TCRdb copy is limited to in-frame clones, with some not included. The sample has hundreds of thousands of clones; around 78% are singletons. The CDR3 is 14 residues long. The germline gives CDR1 MNHEY, CDR2 SMNVEV (reference sequence). J gave up 3 bases and V 3 bases, and 2 bases lay outside the gene matches. This sequence joins TRBV27 and TRBJ2-5, with 9 nucleotides matching TRBD2. The specimen sequenced was PBMCs. The sequence was obtained from a middle-aged woman in good health. Some clones in this sample may be carry-over from other donors' samples. The CDR3 sequence: CASSFRGREETQYF. CDR3 in DNA: TGTGCCAGCAGTTTTCGCGGGAGGGAAGAGACCCAGTACTTC.